Listed below are T cell receptor beta chains from one sample, sequenced in a study of blood T cell repertoires in COVID-19. The table came from immunoSEQ multiplex PCR; TCRdb's copy has only in-frame clones and leaves some out. This table has some 390,000 clones, around 84% appearing once. Sequencing was carried out using peripheral blood. The receptors originated from a human donor in a cohort sampled during active COVID-19. Both conserved end residues are trimmed from each CDR3. The order of the fields is CDR3 length, V gene, J gene, CDR3 protein.

len: 13; v_gene: TRBV9; j_gene: TRBJ1-2; CDR3aa: ASSIRTGLDYGYT
len: 13; v_gene: TRBV14; j_gene: TRBJ1-6; CDR3aa: ASSQQNADNSPLH
len: 11; v_gene: TRBV3-1/TRBV3-2; j_gene: TRBJ1-2; CDR3aa: ASSQLANYGYT
len: 14; v_gene: TRBV29-1; j_gene: TRBJ2-1; CDR3aa: SCLGLAVSSYNEQF
len: 13; v_gene: TRBV29-1; j_gene: TRBJ2-6; CDR3aa: SVEAGGAGANVLT
len: 13; v_gene: TRBV7-3; j_gene: TRBJ2-3; CDR3aa: ASSPTSGGRDTQY
len: 11; v_gene: TRBV29-1; j_gene: TRBJ2-3; CDR3aa: SVETDRTDTQY
len: 15; v_gene: TRBV28; j_gene: TRBJ1-5; CDR3aa: ASSLYFSDSSNQPQH
len: 13; v_gene: TRBV5-6; j_gene: TRBJ2-7; CDR3aa: ASSLAWRESYEQY
len: 12; v_gene: TRBV4-2; j_gene: TRBJ1-1; CDR3aa: ASSQLDRNTEAF
len: 14; v_gene: TRBV5-8; j_gene: TRBJ1-1; CDR3aa: ASSLEETGVTTEAF
len: 15; v_gene: TRBV3-1/TRBV3-2; j_gene: TRBJ2-5; CDR3aa: ASSPEPGLAAQETQY
len: 15; v_gene: TRBV5-8; j_gene: TRBJ1-6; CDR3aa: ASSAAGVGSYNSPLH
len: 13; v_gene: TRBV4-1; j_gene: TRBJ1-1; CDR3aa: ASSQDGGARRQAF
len: 12; v_gene: TRBV28; j_gene: TRBJ1-2; CDR3aa: ASRTGTGTYGYT
len: 18; v_gene: TRBV4-2; j_gene: TRBJ2-1; CDR3aa: ASSQDWASGGAGYVNEQF
len: 12; v_gene: TRBV7-6; j_gene: TRBJ2-7; CDR3aa: ASSGGGTYYEQY
len: 12; v_gene: TRBV24-1; j_gene: TRBJ1-5; CDR3aa: ATSDAGRYQPQH
len: 15; v_gene: TRBV28; j_gene: TRBJ2-2; CDR3aa: ASSPGLAAPRSGELF
len: 14; v_gene: TRBV2; j_gene: TRBJ1-2; CDR3aa: ASNTLGQGADYGYT
len: 18; v_gene: TRBV19; j_gene: TRBJ2-3; CDR3aa: ASSIGTGVSDWRGTDTQY
len: 13; v_gene: TRBV7-9; j_gene: TRBJ2-4; CDR3aa: ASSGLGGPKNIQY
len: 12; v_gene: TRBV7-9; j_gene: TRBJ2-7; CDR3aa: ASSLSGGNYEQY
len: 13; v_gene: TRBV5-1; j_gene: TRBJ2-2; CDR3aa: ASSLVAGPTGELF
len: 13; v_gene: TRBV27; j_gene: TRBJ2-3; CDR3aa: ASSSGGRGTDTQY
len: 12; v_gene: TRBV6-5; j_gene: TRBJ1-2; CDR3aa: ASSYLPKPGGYT
len: 12; v_gene: TRBV5-4; j_gene: TRBJ2-7; CDR3aa: ASRLAGSSYEQY
len: 13; v_gene: TRBV9; j_gene: TRBJ2-1; CDR3aa: ASSVSGRAYNEQF
len: 13; v_gene: TRBV9; j_gene: TRBJ2-3; CDR3aa: ASSVARTSGGDQR
len: 14; v_gene: TRBV9; j_gene: TRBJ2-3; CDR3aa: ASSVVPSGNSDTQY
len: 11; v_gene: TRBV5-1; j_gene: TRBJ1-2; CDR3aa: ASSGTANYGYT
len: 11; v_gene: TRBV2; j_gene: TRBJ2-1; CDR3aa: ASRRDRENEQF
len: 12; v_gene: TRBV5-4; j_gene: TRBJ2-5; CDR3aa: ASSPDSIRQTQY
len: 13; v_gene: TRBV4-1; j_gene: TRBJ2-4; CDR3aa: ASRGVRGSGNIQY
len: 12; v_gene: TRBV7-2; j_gene: TRBJ2-4; CDR3aa: ASSPSGRKNIQY
len: 11; v_gene: TRBV11-2; j_gene: TRBJ2-7; CDR3aa: ASSPGGVGEQY
len: 11; v_gene: TRBV2; j_gene: TRBJ1-2; CDR3aa: ASRNGQAGGYT
len: 14; v_gene: TRBV28; j_gene: TRBJ2-3; CDR3aa: ASRGADGRSTDTQY
len: 14; v_gene: TRBV5-5; j_gene: TRBJ2-3; CDR3aa: ASSLNRQGAWDTQY
len: 11; v_gene: TRBV7-2; j_gene: TRBJ2-3; CDR3aa: ASSSDQTDTQY
len: 11; v_gene: TRBV29-1; j_gene: TRBJ1-2; CDR3aa: SVSGTGNYGYT
len: 12; v_gene: TRBV2; j_gene: TRBJ2-5; CDR3aa: ASSGRGGLETQY
len: 11; v_gene: TRBV19; j_gene: TRBJ1-1; CDR3aa: ASASQGVTEAF
len: 14; v_gene: TRBV28; j_gene: TRBJ1-1; CDR3aa: ASSFSLTGGFTEAF
len: 12; v_gene: TRBV7-3; j_gene: TRBJ2-1; CDR3aa: ASSPLGSYNEQF
len: 11; v_gene: TRBV19; j_gene: TRBJ2-3; CDR3aa: ASSGGLTDTQY
len: 12; v_gene: TRBV5-1; j_gene: TRBJ2-7; CDR3aa: ASSLGREFNEQY
len: 11; v_gene: TRBV2; j_gene: TRBJ2-5; CDR3aa: ASREQNRETQY
len: 14; v_gene: TRBV15; j_gene: TRBJ2-1; CDR3aa: ATSRDLGQAYNEQF
len: 14; v_gene: TRBV5-6; j_gene: TRBJ2-2; CDR3aa: ASSLVRTGLTGELF
len: 12; v_gene: TRBV7-3; j_gene: TRBJ2-1; CDR3aa: ASSYSGGPYEQF
len: 16; v_gene: TRBV6-4; j_gene: TRBJ2-7; CDR3aa: ASSNRDYQNKVSYEQY
len: 14; v_gene: TRBV5-1; j_gene: TRBJ2-3; CDR3aa: ASSLTAGTNTDTQY
len: 11; v_gene: TRBV6-5; j_gene: TRBJ2-7; CDR3aa: ASSYYRDYEQY